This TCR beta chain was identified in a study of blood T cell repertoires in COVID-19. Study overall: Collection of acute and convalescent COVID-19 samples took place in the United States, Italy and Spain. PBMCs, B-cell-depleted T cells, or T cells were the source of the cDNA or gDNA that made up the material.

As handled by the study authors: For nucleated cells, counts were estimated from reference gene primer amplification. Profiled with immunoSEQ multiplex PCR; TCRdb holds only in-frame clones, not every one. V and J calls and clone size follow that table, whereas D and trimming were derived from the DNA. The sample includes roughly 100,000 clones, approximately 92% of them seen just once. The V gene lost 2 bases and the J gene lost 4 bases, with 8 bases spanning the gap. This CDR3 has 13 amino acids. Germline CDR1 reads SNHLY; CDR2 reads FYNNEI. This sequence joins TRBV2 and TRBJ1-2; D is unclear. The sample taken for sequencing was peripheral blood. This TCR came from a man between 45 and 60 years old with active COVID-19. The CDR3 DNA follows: TGTGCCAGCAGTGAACGGCAGGTCTATGGCTACACCTTC. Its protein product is CASSERQVYGYTF.